Each of the 25 T cell receptor beta chains below was sequenced from the same sample in a study of T-cell memory formation after mild COVID-19. TCRdb called the 5' RACE reads again in MiXCR, with one record for every CDR3 protein. The repertoire includes about 320,000 distinct CDR3 sequences, 13% to 15% of them detected once, and 21% sits in the top ten. The sequenced sample consisted of PBMCs or a T cell subset sorted from them (not recorded which). Receptor source: a man aged 18 to 29 who had mild COVID-19 (a few samples of this study predate the infection). Cell type and time point are not known.

This chain joins TRBV5-1 and TRBJ2-3; 9 nucleotides match TRBD1. This CDR3 is 15 amino acids long. V shed 0 bases and J 5 bases; nucleotides not matched to a gene: 4. Germline V lookup: CDR1 SGHRS, CDR2 YFSETQ. The CDR3 nucleotides are TGCGCCAGCAGCTTGGAGGGACAGGGTCTAGATACGCAGTATTTT. Its translation: CASSLEGQGLDTQYF.

In this sample, this clonotype turned up a few times. This chain connects TRBV21-1 to TRBJ2-1; the tabulated D call, TRBD1, remains unverified against the DNA. TRBV21-1 is marked as a pseudogene. The CDR3 runs 13 residues. The CDR3 loop is CASSKAGEIEQFF. As DNA, the CDR3 is TGTGCCAGCAGCAAAGCAGGGGAGATTGAGCAGTTCTTC.

This clonotype was seen a handful of times. The chain carries TRBV27 and TRBJ1-2; D remains unclear. Trimming shortened V by 8 bases and J by 5 bases, and 15 bases separated the two germline ends. CDR1 is MNHEY, CDR2 SMNVEV, per germline (reference sequence). This CDR3 is built from 13 residues. The CDR3 spells CASRPEFGYGYTF. The CDR3 coding sequence is TGTGCCAGCCGGCCAGAGTTTGGTTATGGCTACACCTTC.

This clonotype has a count of ten or more. This chain connects TRBV4-1 to TRBJ2-3; D remains ambiguous. With 0 bases removed from V and 0 bases from J, the gap between germline ends came to 10 bases. The length of the CDR3 is 16 residues. Germline V gene data show CDR1 as MGHRA and CDR2 as YSYEKL. CDR3 residues: CASSQESQPSTDTQYF. DNA of the CDR3: TGCGCCAGCAGCCAAGAATCACAGCCTAGCACAGATACGCAGTATTTT.

This clonotype appeared a few times. This rearrangement joins TRBV20-1 to TRBJ1-4, with TRBD1 as a possible D gene (5 bases). The CDR3 sequence is 14 residues long. With 3 bases removed from V and 6 bases from J, the gap between germline ends came to 14 bases. Germline V gene sequence: CDR1 DFQATT, CDR2 SNEGSKA (reference sequence). As DNA, the CDR3 is TGCAGTGCTAGTCCGGGACCCCGGGATGAAAAACTGTTTTTT. This encodes CSASPGPRDEKLFF.

The chain carries TRBV7-9 and TRBJ2-7; D could derive from TRBD1 or TRBD2 (6 bases each). The CDR3 runs 12 residues. The germline CDR1 and CDR2 sequences are SEHNR and FQNEAQ (reference sequence). Trimming left V 3 bases short and J 6 bases short, with 9 bases between. The CDR3 loop is CASSFEGGEQYV. The CDR3 nucleotides read TGTGCCAGCAGCTTTGAGGGGGGCGAGCAGTACGTC.

The V call is TRBV10-3, the J call TRBJ1-2, with D hard to call. The V end was cut by 4 bases, the J end by 0 bases, with 12 bases between. The CDR3 loop spans 15 amino acids. Germline CDR1 is ENHRY and CDR2 is SYGVKD. The CDR3 DNA reads as TGTGCCATCAGTGCGGCGAGGGAAGCTAACTATGGCTACACCTTC. Its translation is CAISAAREANYGYTF.

The rearrangement links TRBV4-2 to TRBJ2-1, with TRBD2 matching 12 bases. The CDR3 covers 13 residues. Germline V gives CDR1 LGHNA, CDR2 YNFKEQ. The trim removed 3 bases at V and 10 bases at J, leaving 1 base unmatched. The CDR3 DNA sequence: TGTGCCAGCAGCCAGGGGACTAGCGGGGAGCAGTTCTTC. Amino acid sequence: CASSQGTSGEQFF.

This clonotype showed up just a few times. This chain joins TRBV9 and TRBJ2-3; 9 nucleotides line up with TRBD2. After removal of 0 bases from V and 4 bases from J, the junction contained 3 bases not matched to a gene. The length of the CDR3 is 15 residues. From germline, CDR1 is SGDLS and CDR2 YYNGEE. The CDR3 reads CASSVGGGAADTQYF. DNA for the CDR3: TGTGCCAGCAGCGTAGGCGGGGGGGCTGCAGATACGCAGTATTTT. Filled out from reference TRBV9 and TRBJ2-3, the complete variable domain reads DSGVTQTPKHLITATGQRVTLRCSPRSGDLSVYWYQQSLDQGLQFLIQYYNGEERAKGNILERFSAQQFPDLHSELNLSSLELGDSALYFCASSVGGGAADTQYFGPGTRLTVL.

This clonotype was seen ten or more times. The chain recombines TRBV5-1 with TRBJ2-3, with 7 bases lining up with TRBD1. This CDR3 is built from 14 residues. The germline V gene encodes CDR1 SGHRS and CDR2 YFSETQ. The V and J ends lost 4 bases and 5 bases, in that order; junction bases with no gene match: 7. The CDR3 here is CASSLGQPGDTQYF. The CDR3 DNA reads as TGCGCCAGCAGCCTGGGACAGCCGGGAGATACGCAGTATTTT.

The sample holds many counts of this clonotype. V gene TRBV20-1 combines with J gene TRBJ2-1; 9 bases fit TRBD2. The germline V gene has CDR1 DFQATT and CDR2 SNEGSKA (reference sequence). The CDR3 has 15 residues. After removal of 2 bases from V and 10 bases from J, the junction contained 12 bases not matched to a gene. The CDR3 here is CSARSTGTSFDEQFF. The CDR3 DNA reads TGCAGTGCTAGATCAACCGGGACTAGCTTCGACGAGCAGTTCTTC.

The chain links TRBV5-1 to TRBJ1-5, with D maybe TRBD1 (6 bases). The V and J ends lost 2 bases and 2 bases respectively, with 11 bases between them. The CDR3 loop spans 15 amino acids. The germline V gene has CDR1 SGHRS and CDR2 YFSETQ. This chain's CDR3 is CASSLGGIGNQPQHF. CDR3 sequence (DNA): TGCGCCAGCAGCTTAGGGGGGATCGGCAATCAGCCCCAGCATTTT.

The chain's CDR3 is CASSGTTYNEQFF. CDR3 sequence (DNA): TGTGCCAGCAGTGGGACTACTTACAATGAGCAGTTCTTC. The chain couples TRBV6-2 or TRBV6-3 to TRBJ2-1, with 7 bases lining up with TRBD2. Germline CDR1 reads MNHEY; CDR2 reads SVGEGT. V lost 5 bases and J lost 4; bases outside the gene matches: 2. The CDR3 loop spans 13 amino acids.

The chain has TRBV5-1 and TRBJ2-3, with 13 bases fitting TRBD2. The CDR3 has 17 residues. The V and J ends lost 4 bases and 2 bases, in that order; junction bases with no gene match: 7. The germline V gene encodes CDR1 SGHRS and CDR2 YFSETQ. The chain's CDR3 is CASSQRTSGGFTDTQYF. CDR3 nucleotides: TGCGCCAGCAGCCAAAGGACTAGCGGGGGCTTCACAGATACGCAGTATTTT.

The chain uses TRBV20-1 and TRBJ2-7, with D possibly called TRBD1 or TRBD2 (5 bases each). There are 13 residues in the CDR3. Germline assignment: CDR1 DFQATT and CDR2 SNEGSKA (reference sequence). With 7 bases removed from V and 2 bases from J, the gap between germline ends came to 15 bases. Here the CDR3 DNA reads TGCAGTGTCAAGAATCCGGGACCCTACGAGCAGTACGTC. Amino acids: CSVKNPGPYEQYV.

This clonotype was found a few times. The chain is built from TRBV18 and TRBJ2-7; D is unclear. The V gene lost 0 bases and the J gene lost 1 base, with 7 bases spanning the gap. The germline V gene has CDR1 KGHSH and CDR2 LQKENI. The CDR3 is 14 amino acids. CDR3 sequence (DNA): TGTGCCAGCTCACCACCTTCCATATCCTACGAGCAGTACTTC. It translates to CASSPPSISYEQYF.

This clonotype was counted only a few times. The V gene is TRBV6-6, the J gene TRBJ2-3; D is unresolved. Germline V gene lookup returns CDR1 MNHNY and CDR2 SVGAGI (reference sequence). V was pared by 5 bases and J by 2 bases, with 5 bases between. This CDR3 comprises 12 residues. CDR3 in DNA: TGTGCCAGCAGTCCCCACACAGATACGCAGTATTTT. Translated: CASSPHTDTQYF.

This chain uses TRBV30 with TRBJ1-3, with D perhaps TRBD1 (6 bases). Germline V gene sequence: CDR1 GTSNPN, CDR2 SVGIG (reference sequence). There are 14 residues in the CDR3. V was shortened by 2 bases and J by 0 bases, with 8 bases between the two germline ends. CDR3 amino acids: CAWSTGNSGNTIYF. The CDR3, as DNA: TGTGCCTGGAGTACAGGGAACTCTGGAAACACCATATATTTT.

This clonotype was seen only a few times. The chain links TRBV5-1 to TRBJ2-2, with D unresolved. Germline CDR1 is SGHRS and CDR2 is YFSETQ. Trimming took off 6 bases at V and 1 base at J, with 16 bases between the two ends. The CDR3 has 16 amino acids. CDR3 amino acids: CASTLPDSVNTGELFF. The CDR3 region has the DNA TGCGCCAGCACCCTTCCAGACTCCGTGAACACCGGGGAGCTGTTTTTT.

This clonotype occurred once. CDR3 nucleotide sequence: TGCGCCAGCAGCACTCAGGACAGGGTAGGCGTCAATGAGCAGTTCTTC. Its translation is CASSTQDRVGVNEQFF. V and J are TRBV5-1 and TRBJ2-1; 8 nucleotides line up with TRBD1. Germline lookup yields CDR1 SGHRS and CDR2 YFSETQ. The CDR3 runs 16 residues. Losses at the gene ends were 4 bases for V and 6 bases for J; bases not matched to a gene: 12.

This chain joins TRBV18 and TRBJ2-7; D perhaps matches TRBD2 (6 bases). V was cut by 0 bases and J by 3 bases, with 15 bases left in between. Germline V lookup: CDR1 KGHSH, CDR2 LQKENI. This CDR3 has 16 amino acids. CDR3 amino acids: CASSPPGTAALYEQYF. In DNA form, the CDR3 reads TGTGCCAGCTCACCACCGGGGACTGCGGCCCTCTACGAGCAGTACTTC. Combining the CDR3 with reference TRBV18 and TRBJ2-7 gives the whole variable domain NAGVMQNPRHLVRRRGQEARLRCSPMKGHSHVYWYRQLPEEGLKFMVYLQKENIIDESGMPKERFSAEFPKEGPSILRIQQVVRGDSAAYFCASSPPGTAALYEQYFGPGTRLTVT.

CDR3 nucleotide sequence: TGCGCCAGCAGCCATTCCCTGGCGGGGGCCGGGAACACCGGGGAGCTGTTTTTT. It specifies CASSHSLAGAGNTGELFF. The rearrangement joins TRBV4-3 to TRBJ2-2; TRBD2 might be the D (7 bases). Germline V CDR1 and CDR2: LGHNA, YSLEER. The CDR3 is 18 residues long. Trimming removed 3 bases from V and 1 base from J, with 18 bases in between.

This chain uses TRBV4-1 with TRBJ2-1; 9 bases map to TRBD2. CDR1 and CDR2 from the germline V gene are MGHRA and YSYEKL. After removal of 4 bases from V and 8 bases from J, the junction contained 12 bases not matched to a gene. This CDR3 region has 16 residues. The CDR3 loop reads CASSPIRGTSFYEQFF. The CDR3 DNA is TGCGCCAGCAGCCCAATCCGCGGGACTAGCTTCTATGAGCAGTTCTTC.

This clonotype came up a few times. DNA of the CDR3: TGCAGCGTTGAATCCTCGAGGGGGCGCACCGGGGAGCTGTTTTTT. Protein sequence: CSVESSRGRTGELFF. The V and J genes are TRBV29-1 and TRBJ2-2, with 7 bases that match TRBD1. Germline V CDR1 and CDR2: SQVTM, ANQGSEA. CDR3 length equals 15 residues. V lost 2 bases to trimming and J lost 4 bases; unmatched junction nucleotides: 7.

This clonotype turned up a few times. The chain is built from TRBV6-5 and TRBJ1-1; 8 bases are shared with TRBD1. Germline V lookup: CDR1 MNHEY, CDR2 SVGAGI. Trimming took 4 bases from V and 6 from J; bases not matched to a gene: 1. CDR3 size: 12 residues. CDR3 sequence: CASSSTGAEAFF. In nucleotides, the CDR3 is TGTGCCAGCAGTTCGACAGGGGCTGAAGCTTTCTTT.